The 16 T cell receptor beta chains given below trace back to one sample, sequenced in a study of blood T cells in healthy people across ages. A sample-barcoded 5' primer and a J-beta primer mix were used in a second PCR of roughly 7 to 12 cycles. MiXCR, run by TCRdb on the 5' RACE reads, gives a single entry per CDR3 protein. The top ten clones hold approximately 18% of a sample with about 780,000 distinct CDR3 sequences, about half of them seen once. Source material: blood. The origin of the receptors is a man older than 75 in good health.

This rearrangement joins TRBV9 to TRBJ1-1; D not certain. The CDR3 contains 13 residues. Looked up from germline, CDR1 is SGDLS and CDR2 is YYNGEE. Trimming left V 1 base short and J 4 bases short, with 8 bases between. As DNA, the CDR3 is TGTGCCAGCAGCGTAACGGTGGGCACTGAAGCTTTCTTT. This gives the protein CASSVTVGTEAFF.

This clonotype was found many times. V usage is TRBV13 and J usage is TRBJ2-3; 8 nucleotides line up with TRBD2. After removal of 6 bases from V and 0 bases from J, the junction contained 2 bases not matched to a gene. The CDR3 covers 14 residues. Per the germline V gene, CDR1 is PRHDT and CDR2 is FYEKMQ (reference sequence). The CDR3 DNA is TGTGCCAGCAGGGCTAGCGGGAGCACAGATACGCAGTATTTT. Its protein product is CASRASGSTDTQYF.

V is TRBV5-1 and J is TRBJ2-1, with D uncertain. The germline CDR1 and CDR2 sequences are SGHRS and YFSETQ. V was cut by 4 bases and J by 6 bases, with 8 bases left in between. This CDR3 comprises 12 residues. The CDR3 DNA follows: TGCGCCAGCAGCACCAACAGCAATGAGCAGTTCTTC. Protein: CASSTNSNEQFF.

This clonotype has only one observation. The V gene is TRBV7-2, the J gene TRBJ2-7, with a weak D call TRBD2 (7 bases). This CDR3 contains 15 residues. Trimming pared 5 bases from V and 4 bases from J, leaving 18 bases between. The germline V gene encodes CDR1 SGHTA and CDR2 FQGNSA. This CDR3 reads CASSPDGGLAYEQYF. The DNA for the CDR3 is TGTGCCAGCAGCCCAGACGGGGGGCTGGCTTACGAGCAGTACTTC.

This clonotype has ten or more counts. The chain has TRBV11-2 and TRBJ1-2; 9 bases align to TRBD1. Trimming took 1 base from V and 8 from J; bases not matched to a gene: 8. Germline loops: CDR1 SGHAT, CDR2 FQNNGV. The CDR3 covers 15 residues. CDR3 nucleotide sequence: TGTGCCAGCAGCTTAGTTTCCGACAGGGGGTACGGCTACACCTTC. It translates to CASSLVSDRGYGYTF.

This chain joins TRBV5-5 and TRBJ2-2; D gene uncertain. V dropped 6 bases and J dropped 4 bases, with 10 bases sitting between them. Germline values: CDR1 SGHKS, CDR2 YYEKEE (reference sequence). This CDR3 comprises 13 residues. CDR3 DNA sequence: TGTGCCAGCACCCCCATAGCCACCGGGGAGCTGTTTTTT. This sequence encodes CASTPIATGELFF.

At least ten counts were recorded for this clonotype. The CDR3: CASTGELSSYEQYF. The CDR3 DNA reads TGCGCCAGCACGGGGGAGTTGTCCTCCTACGAGCAGTACTTC. This rearrangement joins TRBV5-1 to TRBJ2-7; a weak D match, TRBD2 (6 bases). V was shortened by 6 bases and J by 0 bases, with 13 bases between the two germline ends. There are 14 residues in the CDR3. CDR1 is SGHRS, CDR2 YFSETQ, per germline.

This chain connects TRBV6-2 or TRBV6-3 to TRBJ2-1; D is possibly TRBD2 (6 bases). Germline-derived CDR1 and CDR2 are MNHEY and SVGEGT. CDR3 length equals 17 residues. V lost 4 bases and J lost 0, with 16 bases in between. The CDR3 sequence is CASSSGAGVSSYNEQFF. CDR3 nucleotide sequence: TGTGCCAGCAGTTCGGGAGCGGGCGTGAGCTCCTACAATGAGCAGTTCTTC.

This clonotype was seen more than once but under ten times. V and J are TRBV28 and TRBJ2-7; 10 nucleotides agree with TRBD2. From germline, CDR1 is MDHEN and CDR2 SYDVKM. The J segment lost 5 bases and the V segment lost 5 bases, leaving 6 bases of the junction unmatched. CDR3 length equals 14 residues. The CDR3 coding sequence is TGTGCCAGCAGTCCCCAACTAGCGGGACACGAGCAGTACTTC. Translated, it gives CASSPQLAGHEQYF. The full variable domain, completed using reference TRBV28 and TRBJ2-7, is DVKVTQSSRYLVKRTGEKVFLECVQDMDHENMFWYRQDPGLGLRLIYFSYDVKMKEKGDIPEGYSVSREKKERFSLILESASTNQTSMYLCASSPQLAGHEQYFGPGTRLTVT.

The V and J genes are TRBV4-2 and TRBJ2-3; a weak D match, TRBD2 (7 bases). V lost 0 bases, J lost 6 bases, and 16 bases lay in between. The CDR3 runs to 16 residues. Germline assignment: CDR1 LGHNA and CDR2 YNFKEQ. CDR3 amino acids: CASSQDASGGGDTQYF. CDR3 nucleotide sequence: TGTGCCAGCAGCCAAGATGCTAGCGGAGGGGGGGATACGCAGTATTTT.

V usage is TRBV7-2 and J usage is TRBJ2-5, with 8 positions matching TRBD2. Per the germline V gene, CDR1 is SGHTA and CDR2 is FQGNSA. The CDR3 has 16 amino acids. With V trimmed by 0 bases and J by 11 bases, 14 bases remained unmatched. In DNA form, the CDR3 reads TGTGCCAGCAGCTTAGCGCGGGCTAGCGGGCGCAATGAGCAGTACTTC. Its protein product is CASSLARASGRNEQYF.

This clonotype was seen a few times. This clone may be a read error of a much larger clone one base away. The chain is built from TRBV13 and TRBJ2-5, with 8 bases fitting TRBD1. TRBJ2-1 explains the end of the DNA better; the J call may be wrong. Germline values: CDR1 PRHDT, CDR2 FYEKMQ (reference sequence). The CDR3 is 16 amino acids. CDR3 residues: CASSLNPGGDQETQFF. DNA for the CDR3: TGTGCCAGCAGCTTAAATCCAGGGGGCGACCAAGAGACCCAGTTCTTC.

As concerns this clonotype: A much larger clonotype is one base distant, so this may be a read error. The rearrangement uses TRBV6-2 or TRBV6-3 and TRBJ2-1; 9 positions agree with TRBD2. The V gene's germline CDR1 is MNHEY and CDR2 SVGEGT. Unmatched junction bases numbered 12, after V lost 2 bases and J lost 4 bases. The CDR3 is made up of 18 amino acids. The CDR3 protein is CASSYNRRGGRNYNEQFF. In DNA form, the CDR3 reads TGTGCCAGCAGTTACAACAGGCGGGGGGGGAGAAATTACAATGAGCAGTTCTTC.

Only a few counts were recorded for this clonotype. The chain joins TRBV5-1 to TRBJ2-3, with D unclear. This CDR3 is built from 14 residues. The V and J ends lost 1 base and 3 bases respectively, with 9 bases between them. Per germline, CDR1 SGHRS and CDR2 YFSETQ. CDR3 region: CASSLTDPTDTQYF. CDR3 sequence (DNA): TGCGCCAGCAGCTTGACGGACCCAACAGATACGCAGTATTTT.

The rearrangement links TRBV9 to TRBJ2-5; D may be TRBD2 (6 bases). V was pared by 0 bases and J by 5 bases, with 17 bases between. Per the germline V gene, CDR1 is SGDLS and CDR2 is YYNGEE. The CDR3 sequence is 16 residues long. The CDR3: CASSVATSSDTETQYF. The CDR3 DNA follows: TGTGCCAGCAGCGTAGCTACGTCTAGCGACACGGAGACCCAGTACTTC.

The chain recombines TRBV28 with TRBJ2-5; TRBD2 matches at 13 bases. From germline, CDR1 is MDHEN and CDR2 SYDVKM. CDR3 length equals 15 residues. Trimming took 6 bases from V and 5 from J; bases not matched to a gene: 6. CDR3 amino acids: CASSPTSGRGETQYF. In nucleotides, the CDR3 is TGTGCCAGCAGCCCCACTAGCGGGAGGGGTGAGACCCAGTACTTC.